This TCR beta chain is drawn from a study of cytomegalovirus exposure and HLA in healthy donors. The CDR3 is 15 residues long. V shed 1 base, J shed 5 bases, and the junction held 3 bases outside the gene matches. Germline CDR1 reads LNHDA; CDR2 reads SQIVND (reference sequence). Both 60 Vbeta primers and 13 Jbeta primers went into the PCR. This table comes from immunoSEQ multiplex PCR, and its TCRdb copy is limited to in-frame clones, with some not included. The sample records under 300,000 clones, over 70% being singletons. Material for sequencing was PBMCs. This clonotype originated in an older woman in good health and CMV-seropositive. The V and J genes are TRBV19 and TRBJ2-7; 12 bases align to TRBD1. Written as DNA, the CDR3 is TGTGCCAGTAGTATAGTTGGGACAGGGGGCCACGAGCAGTACTTC. Protein product: CASSIVGTGGHEQYF.